The clone carrying this TCR beta chain was seen more than once but under ten times. J was trimmed by 4 bases and V by 4 bases; bases with no gene match: 9. Germline lookup yields CDR1 LGHNA and CDR2 YNFKEQ. The CDR3 is 17 residues long. This sample is part of a study of T cell responses to AZD1222 COVID-19 vaccine. Assay: immunoSEQ multiplex PCR; the TCRdb copy retains only in-frame clones and omits some. The sample records approximately 98,000 clones, 70% to 90% being singletons. The clonotype originates from an adult in good health. The specimen was peripheral blood, collected on day 0 of AZD1222 vaccination. The chain links TRBV4-2 to TRBJ2-1, with TRBD2 identical over 11 bases. DNA of the CDR3: TGTGCCAGCAGCCCCAACGCCGGGACTAGCGGATACAATGAGCAGTTCTTC. This gives the protein CASSPNAGTSGYNEQFF.